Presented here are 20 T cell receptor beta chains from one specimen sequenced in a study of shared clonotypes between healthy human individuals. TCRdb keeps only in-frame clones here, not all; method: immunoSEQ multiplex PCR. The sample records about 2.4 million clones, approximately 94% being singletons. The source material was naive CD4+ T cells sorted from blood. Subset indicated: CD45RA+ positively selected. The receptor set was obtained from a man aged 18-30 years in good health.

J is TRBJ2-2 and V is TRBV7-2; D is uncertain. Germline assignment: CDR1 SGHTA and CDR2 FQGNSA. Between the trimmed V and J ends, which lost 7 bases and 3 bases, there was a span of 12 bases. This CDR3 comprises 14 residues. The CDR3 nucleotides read TGTGCCAGCATGAGAAGGGTAGACACCGGGGAGCTGTTTTTT. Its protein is CASMRRVDTGELFF.

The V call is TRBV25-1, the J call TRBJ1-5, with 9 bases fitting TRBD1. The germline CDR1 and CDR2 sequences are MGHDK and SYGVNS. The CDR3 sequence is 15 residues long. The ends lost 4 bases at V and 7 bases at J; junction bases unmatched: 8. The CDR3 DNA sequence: TGTGCCAGCAGTGGAGACAGGGGGGAAGGACAGCCCCAGCATTTT. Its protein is CASSGDRGEGQPQHF.

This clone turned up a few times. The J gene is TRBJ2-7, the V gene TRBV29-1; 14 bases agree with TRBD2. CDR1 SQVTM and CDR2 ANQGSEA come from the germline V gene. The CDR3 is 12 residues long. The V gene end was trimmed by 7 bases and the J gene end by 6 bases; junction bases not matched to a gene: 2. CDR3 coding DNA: TGCAGCGCCGGACTAGCGGGGGGCGAGCAGTACTTC. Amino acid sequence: CSAGLAGGEQYF.

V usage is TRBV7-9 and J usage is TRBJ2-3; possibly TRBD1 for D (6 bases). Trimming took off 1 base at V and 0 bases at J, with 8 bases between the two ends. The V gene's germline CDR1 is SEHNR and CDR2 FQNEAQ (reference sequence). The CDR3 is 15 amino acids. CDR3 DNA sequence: TGTGCCAGCAGCTTAGGGGACACTAGCACAGATACGCAGTATTTT. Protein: CASSLGDTSTDTQYF.

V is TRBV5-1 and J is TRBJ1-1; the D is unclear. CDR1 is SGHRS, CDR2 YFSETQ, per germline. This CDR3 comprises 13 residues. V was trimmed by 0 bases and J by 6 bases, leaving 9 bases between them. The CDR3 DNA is TGCGCCAGCAGCTTGGTAGGGTTCCCTGAAGCTTTCTTT. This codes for CASSLVGFPEAFF.

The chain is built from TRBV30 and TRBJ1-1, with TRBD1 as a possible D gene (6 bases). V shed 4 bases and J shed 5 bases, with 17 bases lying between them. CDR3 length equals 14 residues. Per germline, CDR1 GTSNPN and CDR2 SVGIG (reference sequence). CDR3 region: CAWKGGGKGTEAFF. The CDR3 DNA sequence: TGTGCCTGGAAGGGAGGGGGGAAGGGGACTGAAGCTTTCTTT.

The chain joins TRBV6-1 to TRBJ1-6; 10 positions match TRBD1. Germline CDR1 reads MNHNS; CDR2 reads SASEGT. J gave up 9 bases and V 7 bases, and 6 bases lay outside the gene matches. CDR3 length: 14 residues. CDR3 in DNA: TGTGCCAGCACTCCGGGACAGGGGAGTTCACCCCTCCACTTT. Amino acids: CASTPGQGSSPLHF.

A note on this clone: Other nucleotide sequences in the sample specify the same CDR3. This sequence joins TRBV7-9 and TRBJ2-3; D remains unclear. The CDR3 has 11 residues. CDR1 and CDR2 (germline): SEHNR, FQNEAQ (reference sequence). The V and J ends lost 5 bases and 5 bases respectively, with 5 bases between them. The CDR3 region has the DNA TGTGCCAGCAGCCTGCAAGATACGCAGTATTTT. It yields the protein CASSLQDTQYF. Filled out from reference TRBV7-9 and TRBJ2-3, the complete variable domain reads DTGVSQNPRHKITKRGQNVTFRCDPISEHNRLYWYRQTLGQGPEFLTYFQNEAQLEKSRLLSDRFSAERPKGSFSTLEIQRTEQGDSAMYLCASSLQDTQYFGPGTRLTVL.

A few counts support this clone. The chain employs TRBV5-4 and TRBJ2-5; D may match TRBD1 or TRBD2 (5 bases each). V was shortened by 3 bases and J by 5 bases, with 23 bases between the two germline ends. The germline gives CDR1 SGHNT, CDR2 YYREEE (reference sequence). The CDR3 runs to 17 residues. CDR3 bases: TGTGCCAGCAGCTCACGCCCCGGGACCCCACACGGGGAGACCCAGTACTTC. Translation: CASSSRPGTPHGETQYF.

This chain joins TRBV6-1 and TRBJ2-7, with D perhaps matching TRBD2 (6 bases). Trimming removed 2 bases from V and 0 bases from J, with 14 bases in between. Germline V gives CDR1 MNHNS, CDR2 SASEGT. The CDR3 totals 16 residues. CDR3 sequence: CASSEIGGASSYEQYF. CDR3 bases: TGTGCCAGCAGTGAAATCGGAGGGGCCAGCTCCTACGAGCAGTACTTC.

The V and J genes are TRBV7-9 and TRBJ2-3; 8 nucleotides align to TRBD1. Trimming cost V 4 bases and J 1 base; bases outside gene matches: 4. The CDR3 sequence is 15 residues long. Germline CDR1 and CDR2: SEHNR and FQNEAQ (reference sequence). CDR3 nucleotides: TGTGCCAGCAGCTCAGACAGGGGCCGCACAGATACGCAGTATTTT. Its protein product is CASSSDRGRTDTQYF.

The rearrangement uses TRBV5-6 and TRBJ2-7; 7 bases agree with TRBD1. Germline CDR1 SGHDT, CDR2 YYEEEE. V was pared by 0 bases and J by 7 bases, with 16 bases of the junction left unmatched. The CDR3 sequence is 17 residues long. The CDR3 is CASSLVFEDRSSREQYF. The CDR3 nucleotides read TGTGCCAGCAGCTTGGTTTTCGAGGACAGGAGTAGCCGTGAGCAGTACTTC.

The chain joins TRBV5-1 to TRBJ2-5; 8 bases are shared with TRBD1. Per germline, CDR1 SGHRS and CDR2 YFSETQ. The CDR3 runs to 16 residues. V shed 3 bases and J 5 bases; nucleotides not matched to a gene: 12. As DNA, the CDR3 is TGCGCCAGCAGCTCAGCTTCTGGACAGGGCGCGGAGACCCAGTACTTC. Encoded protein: CASSSASGQGAETQYF.

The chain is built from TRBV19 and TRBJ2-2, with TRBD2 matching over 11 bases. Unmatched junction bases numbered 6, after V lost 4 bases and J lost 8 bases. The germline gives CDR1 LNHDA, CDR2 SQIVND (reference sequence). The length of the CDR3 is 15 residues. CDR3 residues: CASSTTTSGRGELFF. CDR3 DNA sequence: TGTGCCAGTAGTACAACCACTAGCGGGAGAGGGGAGCTGTTTTTT. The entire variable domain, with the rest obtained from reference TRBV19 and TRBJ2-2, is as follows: DGGITQSPKYLFRKEGQNVTLSCEQNLNHDAMYWYRQDPGQGLRLIYYSQIVNDFQKGDIAEGYSVSREKKESFPLTVTSAQKNPTAFYLCASSTTTSGRGELFFGEGSRLTVL.

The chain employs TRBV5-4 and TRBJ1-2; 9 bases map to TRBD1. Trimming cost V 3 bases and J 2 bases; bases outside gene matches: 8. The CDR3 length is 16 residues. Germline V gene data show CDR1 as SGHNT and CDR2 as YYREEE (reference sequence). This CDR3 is CASSSGQGSTNYGYTF. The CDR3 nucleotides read TGTGCCAGCAGCTCGGGACAGGGTTCCACCAACTATGGCTACACCTTC.

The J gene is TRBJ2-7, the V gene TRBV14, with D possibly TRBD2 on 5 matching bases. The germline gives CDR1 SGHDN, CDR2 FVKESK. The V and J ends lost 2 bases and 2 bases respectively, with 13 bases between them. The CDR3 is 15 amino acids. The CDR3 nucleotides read TGTGCCAGCAGCCAACCTCCGGAGGTAGCCTACGAGCAGTACTTC. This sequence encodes CASSQPPEVAYEQYF.

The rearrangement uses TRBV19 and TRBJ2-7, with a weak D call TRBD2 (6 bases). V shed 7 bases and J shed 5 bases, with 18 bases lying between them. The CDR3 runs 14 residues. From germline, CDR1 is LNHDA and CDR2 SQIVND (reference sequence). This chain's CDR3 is CASKVGAGTHEQYF. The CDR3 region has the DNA TGTGCCAGTAAGGTTGGGGCGGGGACGCACGAGCAGTACTTC.

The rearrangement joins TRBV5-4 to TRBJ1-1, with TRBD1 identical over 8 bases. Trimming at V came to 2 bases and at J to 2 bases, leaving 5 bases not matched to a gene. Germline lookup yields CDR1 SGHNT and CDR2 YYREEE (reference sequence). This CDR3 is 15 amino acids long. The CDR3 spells CASSLDTGGNTEAFF. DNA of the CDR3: TGTGCCAGCAGCTTAGATACAGGGGGTAACACTGAAGCTTTCTTT.

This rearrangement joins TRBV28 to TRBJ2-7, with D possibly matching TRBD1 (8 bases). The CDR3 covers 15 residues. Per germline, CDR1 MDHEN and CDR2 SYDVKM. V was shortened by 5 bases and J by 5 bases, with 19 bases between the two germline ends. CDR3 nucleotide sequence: TGTGCCAGCAGTCTGTTACAGGGGGGGAGAAACGAGCAGTACTTC. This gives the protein CASSLLQGGRNEQYF.

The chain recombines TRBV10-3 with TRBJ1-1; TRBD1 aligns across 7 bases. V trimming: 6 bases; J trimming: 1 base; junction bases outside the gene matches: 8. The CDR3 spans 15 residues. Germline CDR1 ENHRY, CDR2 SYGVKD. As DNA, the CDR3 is TGTGCCATCAGCGCCCAGGGACAGCCGAACACTGAAGCTTTCTTT. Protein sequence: CAISAQGQPNTEAFF.